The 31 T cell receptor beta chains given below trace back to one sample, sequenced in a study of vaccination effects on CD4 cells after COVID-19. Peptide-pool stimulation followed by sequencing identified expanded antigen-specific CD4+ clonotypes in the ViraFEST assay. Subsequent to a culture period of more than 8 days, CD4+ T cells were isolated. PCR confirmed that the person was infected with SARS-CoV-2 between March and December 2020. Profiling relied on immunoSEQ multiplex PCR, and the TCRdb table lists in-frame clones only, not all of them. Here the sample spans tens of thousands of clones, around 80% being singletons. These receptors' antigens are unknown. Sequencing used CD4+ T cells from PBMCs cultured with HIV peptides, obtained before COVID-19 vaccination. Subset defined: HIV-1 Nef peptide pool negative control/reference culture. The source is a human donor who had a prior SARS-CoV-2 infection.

The DNA for the CDR3 is TGTGCCACCAGCGCTCGACAGGGGTCGAATGAGCAGTTCTTC. It is translated as CATSARQGSNEQFF. The rearrangement joins TRBV15 to TRBJ2-1; 8 bases line up with TRBD1. The junction had 7 bases not matched to a gene; V was cut back by 5 bases and J by 7 bases. This CDR3 region has 14 residues. CDR1 is LNHNV, CDR2 YYDKDF, per germline (reference sequence). Complete variable domain (other parts from reference TRBV15 and TRBJ2-1): DAMVIQNPRYQVTQFGKPVTLSCSQTLNHNVMYWYQQKSSQAPKLLFHYYDKDFNNEADTPDNFQSRRPNTSFCFLDIRSPGLGDTAMYLCATSARQGSNEQFFGPGTRLTVL.

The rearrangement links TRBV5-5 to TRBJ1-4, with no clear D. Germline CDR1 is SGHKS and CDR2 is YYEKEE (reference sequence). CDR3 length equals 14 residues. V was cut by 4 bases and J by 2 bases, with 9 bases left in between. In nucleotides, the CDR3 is TGTGCCAGCAGCCAAGGGTGGACTAATGAAAAACTGTTTTTT. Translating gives CASSQGWTNEKLFF.

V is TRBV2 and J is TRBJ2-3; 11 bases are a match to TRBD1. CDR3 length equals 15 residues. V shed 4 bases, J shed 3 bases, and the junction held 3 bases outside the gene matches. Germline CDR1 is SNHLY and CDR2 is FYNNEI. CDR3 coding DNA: TGTGCCAGCAGTGGGACAGGGGGCGGGACAGATACGCAGTATTTT. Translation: CASSGTGGGTDTQYF. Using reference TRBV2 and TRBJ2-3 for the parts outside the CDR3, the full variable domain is EPEVTQTPSHQVTQMGQEVILRCVPISNHLYFYWYRQILGQKVEFLVSFYNNEISEKSEIFDDQFSVERPDGSNFTLKIRSTKLEDSAMYFCASSGTGGGTDTQYFGPGTRLTVL.

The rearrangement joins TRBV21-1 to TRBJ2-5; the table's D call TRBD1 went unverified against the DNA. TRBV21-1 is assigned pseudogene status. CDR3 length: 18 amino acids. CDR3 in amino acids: CASSKVGTGDLTGQTQYF. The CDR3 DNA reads TGTGCCAGCAGCAAAGTTGGGACAGGGGACCTCACTGGGCAGACCCAGTACTTC.

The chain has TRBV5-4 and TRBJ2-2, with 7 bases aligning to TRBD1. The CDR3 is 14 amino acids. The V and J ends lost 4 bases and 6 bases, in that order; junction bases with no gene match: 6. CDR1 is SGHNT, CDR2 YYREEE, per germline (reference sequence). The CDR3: CASSPGGMAGELFF. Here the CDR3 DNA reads TGTGCCAGCAGCCCAGGGGGTATGGCCGGGGAGCTGTTTTTT.

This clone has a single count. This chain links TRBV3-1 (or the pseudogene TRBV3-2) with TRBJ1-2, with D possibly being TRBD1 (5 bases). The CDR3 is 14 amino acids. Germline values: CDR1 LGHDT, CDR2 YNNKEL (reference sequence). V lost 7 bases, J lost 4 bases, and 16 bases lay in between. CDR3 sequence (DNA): TGTGCCAGCAACCCAAGCGGGGGGGGCTATGGCTACACCTTC. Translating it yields CASNPSGGGYGYTF.

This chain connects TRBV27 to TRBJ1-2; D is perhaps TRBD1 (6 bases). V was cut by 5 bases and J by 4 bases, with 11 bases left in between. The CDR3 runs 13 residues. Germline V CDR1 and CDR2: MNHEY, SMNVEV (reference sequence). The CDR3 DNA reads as TGTGCCAGCAGTCCCACAGGGAGCTATGGCTACACCTTC. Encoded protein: CASSPTGSYGYTF.

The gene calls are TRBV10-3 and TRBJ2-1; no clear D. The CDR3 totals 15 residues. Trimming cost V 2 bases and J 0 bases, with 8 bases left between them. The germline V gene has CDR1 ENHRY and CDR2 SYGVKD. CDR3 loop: CAISEDNTSYNEQFF. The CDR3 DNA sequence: TGTGCCATCAGTGAGGACAATACCTCCTACAATGAGCAGTTCTTC.

Here the CDR3 reads CASSFLARTGELFF. CDR3 DNA sequence: TGTGCCAGCAGCTTTTTGGCTCGCACCGGGGAGCTGTTTTTT. This chain uses TRBV7-8 with TRBJ2-2; no reliable D call. V was trimmed by 3 bases and J by 4 bases, leaving 9 bases between them. Germline V CDR1 and CDR2: SGHVS, FQNEAQ. The CDR3 is made up of 14 amino acids. The full variable domain, rest sourced from reference TRBV7-8 and TRBJ2-2, is GAGVSQSPRYKVAKRGQDVALRCDPISGHVSLFWYQQALGQGPEFLTYFQNEAQLDKSGLPSDRFFAERPEGSVSTLKIQRTQQEDSAVYLCASSFLARTGELFFGEGSRLTVL.

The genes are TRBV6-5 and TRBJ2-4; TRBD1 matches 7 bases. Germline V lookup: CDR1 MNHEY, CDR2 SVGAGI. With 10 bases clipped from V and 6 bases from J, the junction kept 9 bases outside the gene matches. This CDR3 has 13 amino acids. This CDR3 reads CATRQGFTNIQYF. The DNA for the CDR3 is TGTGCCACCAGACAGGGTTTTACAAACATTCAGTACTTC.

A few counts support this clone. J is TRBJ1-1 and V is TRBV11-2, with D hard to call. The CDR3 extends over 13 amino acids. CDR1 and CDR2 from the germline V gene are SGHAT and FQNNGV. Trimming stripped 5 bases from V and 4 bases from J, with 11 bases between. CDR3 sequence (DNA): TGTGCCAGCAGCCAACGTAGGAGCACTGAAGCTTTCTTT. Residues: CASSQRRSTEAFF.

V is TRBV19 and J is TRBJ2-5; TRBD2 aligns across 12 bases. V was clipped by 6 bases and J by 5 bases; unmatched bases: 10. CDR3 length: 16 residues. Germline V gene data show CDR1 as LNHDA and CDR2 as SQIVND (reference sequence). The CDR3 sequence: CASSDIGLAGSETQYF. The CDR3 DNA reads TGTGCCAGTAGCGATATCGGACTAGCGGGGTCTGAGACCCAGTACTTC.

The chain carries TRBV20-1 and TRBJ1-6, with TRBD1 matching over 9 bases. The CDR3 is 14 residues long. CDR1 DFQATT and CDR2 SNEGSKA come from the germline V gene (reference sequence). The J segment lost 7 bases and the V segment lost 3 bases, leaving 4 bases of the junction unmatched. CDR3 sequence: CSASGQGPNSPLHF. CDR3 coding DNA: TGCAGTGCTAGTGGACAGGGGCCGAATTCACCCCTCCACTTT.

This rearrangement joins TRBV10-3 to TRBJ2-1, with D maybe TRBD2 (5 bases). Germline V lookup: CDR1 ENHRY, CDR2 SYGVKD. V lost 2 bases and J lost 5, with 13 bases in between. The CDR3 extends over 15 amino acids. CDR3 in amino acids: CAISERISGDNEQFF. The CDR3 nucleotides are TGTGCCATCAGTGAGAGGATCAGCGGTGACAATGAGCAGTTCTTC.

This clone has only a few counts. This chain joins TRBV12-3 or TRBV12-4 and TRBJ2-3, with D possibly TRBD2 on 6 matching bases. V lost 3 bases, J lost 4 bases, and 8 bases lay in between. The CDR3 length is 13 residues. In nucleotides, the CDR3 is TGTGCCAGCAGTTTGTGGGGGGCAGATACGCAGTATTTT. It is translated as CASSLWGADTQYF.

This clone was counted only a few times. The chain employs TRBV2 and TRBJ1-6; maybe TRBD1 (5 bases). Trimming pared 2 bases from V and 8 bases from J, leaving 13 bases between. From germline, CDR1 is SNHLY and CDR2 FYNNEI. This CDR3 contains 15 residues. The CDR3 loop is CASSESGVFDSPLHF. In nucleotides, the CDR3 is TGTGCCAGCAGTGAATCGGGGGTATTTGATTCACCCCTCCACTTT.

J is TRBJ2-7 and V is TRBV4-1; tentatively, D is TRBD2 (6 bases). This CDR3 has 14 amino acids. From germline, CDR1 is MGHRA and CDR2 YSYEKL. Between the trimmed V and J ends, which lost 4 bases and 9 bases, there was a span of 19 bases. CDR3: CASSPGTARVGQYF. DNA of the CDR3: TGCGCCAGCAGCCCCGGGACTGCCCGTGTAGGGCAGTACTTC.

The CDR3 region has the DNA TGTGCCAGCAGTGAACTAACAGGGTTGGCGAGCGGCTACACCTTC. Its protein is CASSELTGLASGYTF. The chain joins TRBV6-1 to TRBJ1-2; D possibly corresponds to TRBD1 (6 bases). V was clipped by 2 bases and J by 8 bases, with 18 bases between them. This CDR3 is 15 amino acids long. Germline CDR1 MNHNS, CDR2 SASEGT.

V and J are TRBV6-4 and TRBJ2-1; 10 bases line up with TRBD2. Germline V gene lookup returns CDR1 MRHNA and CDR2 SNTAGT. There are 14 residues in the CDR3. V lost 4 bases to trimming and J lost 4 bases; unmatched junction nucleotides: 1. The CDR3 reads CASSALAGYNEQFF. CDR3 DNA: TGTGCCAGCAGTGCACTAGCGGGGTACAATGAGCAGTTCTTC.

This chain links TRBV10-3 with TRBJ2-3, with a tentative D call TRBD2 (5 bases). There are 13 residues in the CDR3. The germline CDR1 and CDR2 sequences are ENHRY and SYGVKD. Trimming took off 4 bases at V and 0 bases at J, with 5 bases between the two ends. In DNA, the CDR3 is TGTGCCATCAGTGGGACTAGCACAGATACGCAGTATTTT. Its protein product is CAISGTSTDTQYF.

In nucleotides, the CDR3 is TGTGCCAGCAGTTTTTGGCAGGGACAGGGGACGGGTCAGCCCCAGCATTTT. It codes for CASSFWQGQGTGQPQHF. The chain links TRBV28 to TRBJ1-5, with 10 bases identical to TRBD1. The CDR3 runs 17 residues. J was trimmed by 6 bases and V by 3 bases; bases with no gene match: 11. CDR1 is MDHEN, CDR2 SYDVKM, per germline. Supplemented by reference TRBV28 and TRBJ1-5, the full variable domain reads DVKVTQSSRYLVKRTGEKVFLECVQDMDHENMFWYRQDPGLGLRLIYFSYDVKMKEKGDIPEGYSVSREKKERFSLILESASTNQTSMYLCASSFWQGQGTGQPQHFGDGTRLSIL.

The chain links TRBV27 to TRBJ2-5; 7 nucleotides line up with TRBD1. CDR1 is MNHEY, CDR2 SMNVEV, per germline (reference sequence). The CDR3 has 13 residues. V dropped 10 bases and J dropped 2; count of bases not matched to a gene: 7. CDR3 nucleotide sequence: TGTGCCAACCCAGGGACAGCACAAGAGACCCAGTACTTC. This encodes CANPGTAQETQYF.

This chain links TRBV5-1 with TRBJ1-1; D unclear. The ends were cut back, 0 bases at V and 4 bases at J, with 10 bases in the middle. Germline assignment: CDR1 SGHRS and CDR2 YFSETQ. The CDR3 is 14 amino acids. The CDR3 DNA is TGCGCCAGCAGCTTGGTTGGGTTCGTCACTGAAGCTTTCTTT. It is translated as CASSLVGFVTEAFF.

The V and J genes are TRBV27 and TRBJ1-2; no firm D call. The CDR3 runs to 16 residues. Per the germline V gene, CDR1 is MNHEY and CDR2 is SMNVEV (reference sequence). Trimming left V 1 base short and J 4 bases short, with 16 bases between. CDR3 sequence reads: CASSLYRGSSIYGYTF. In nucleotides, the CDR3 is TGTGCCAGCAGTTTATACCGAGGGAGCTCTATCTATGGCTACACCTTC.

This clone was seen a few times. CDR3 in DNA: TGCGCCAGCAGCCAAGATGTAATTCAGGGAACCGGGGAGCTGTTTTTT. It is translated as CASSQDVIQGTGELFF. The V and J genes are TRBV4-3 and TRBJ2-2; a possible D gene is TRBD1 (5 bases). Trimming shortened V by 0 bases and J by 5 bases, and 13 bases separated the two germline ends. CDR1 is LGHNA, CDR2 YSLEER, per germline. There are 16 residues in the CDR3.

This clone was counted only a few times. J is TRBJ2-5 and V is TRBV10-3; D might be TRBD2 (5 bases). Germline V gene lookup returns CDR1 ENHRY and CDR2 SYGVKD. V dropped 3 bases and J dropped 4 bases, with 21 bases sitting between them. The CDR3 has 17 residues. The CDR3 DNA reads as TGTGCCATCAGTGAACTCCCCCGGGAAATGGGTGGAGAGACCCAGTACTTC. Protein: CAISELPREMGGETQYF.

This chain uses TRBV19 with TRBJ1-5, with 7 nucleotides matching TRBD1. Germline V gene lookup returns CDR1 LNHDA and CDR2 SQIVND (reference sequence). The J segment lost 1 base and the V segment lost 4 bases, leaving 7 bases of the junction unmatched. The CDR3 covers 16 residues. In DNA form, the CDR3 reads TGTGCCAGTAGTACCAGACAGGGTATAAGCAATCAGCCCCAGCATTTT. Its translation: CASSTRQGISNQPQHF.

In DNA, the CDR3 is TGTGCCAGCTCCCCCTATTCAGATACGCAGTATTTT. Its translation is CASSPYSDTQYF. This chain joins TRBV18 and TRBJ2-3; D ambiguous. Germline V gene lookup returns CDR1 KGHSH and CDR2 LQKENI. Trimming took 6 bases from V and 4 from J, leaving 8 bases between them. The length of the CDR3 is 12 residues. The variable domain in full, completed from reference TRBV18 and TRBJ2-3, reads NAGVMQNPRHLVRRRGQEARLRCSPMKGHSHVYWYRQLPEEGLKFMVYLQKENIIDESGMPKERFSAEFPKEGPSILRIQQVVRGDSAAYFCASSPYSDTQYFGPGTRLTVL.

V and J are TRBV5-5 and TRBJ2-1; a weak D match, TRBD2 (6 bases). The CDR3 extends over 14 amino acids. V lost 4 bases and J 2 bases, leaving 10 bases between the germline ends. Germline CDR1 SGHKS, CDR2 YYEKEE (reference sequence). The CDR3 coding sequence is TGTGCCAGCAGCCCGGGACTCGCCTACAATGAGCAGTTCTTC. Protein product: CASSPGLAYNEQFF.

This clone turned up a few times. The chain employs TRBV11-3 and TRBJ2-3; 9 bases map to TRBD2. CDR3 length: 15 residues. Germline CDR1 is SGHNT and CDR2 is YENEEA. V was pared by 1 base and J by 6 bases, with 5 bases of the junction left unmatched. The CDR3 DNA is TGTGCCAGCAGCTTAGTAGCGGGAGCTTCGGATACGCAGTATTTT. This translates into CASSLVAGASDTQYF. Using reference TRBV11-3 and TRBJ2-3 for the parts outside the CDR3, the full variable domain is EAGVVQSPRYKIIEKKQPVAFWCNPISGHNTLYWYLQNLGQGPELLIRYENEEAVDDSQLPKDRFSAERLKGVDSTLKIQPAELGDSAVYLCASSLVAGASDTQYFGPGTRLTVL.

The CDR3 protein is CASSPGQGRNTGELFF. The CDR3 DNA follows: TGTGCCAGCAGCCCAGGACAGGGTCGGAACACCGGGGAGCTGTTTTTT. The chain employs TRBV3-1 (or the pseudogene TRBV3-2) and TRBJ2-2, with 8 bases lining up with TRBD1. Germline CDR1 and CDR2: LGHDT and YNNKEL (reference sequence). This CDR3 is 16 amino acids long. V trimming: 4 bases; J trimming: 1 base; junction bases outside the gene matches: 5.